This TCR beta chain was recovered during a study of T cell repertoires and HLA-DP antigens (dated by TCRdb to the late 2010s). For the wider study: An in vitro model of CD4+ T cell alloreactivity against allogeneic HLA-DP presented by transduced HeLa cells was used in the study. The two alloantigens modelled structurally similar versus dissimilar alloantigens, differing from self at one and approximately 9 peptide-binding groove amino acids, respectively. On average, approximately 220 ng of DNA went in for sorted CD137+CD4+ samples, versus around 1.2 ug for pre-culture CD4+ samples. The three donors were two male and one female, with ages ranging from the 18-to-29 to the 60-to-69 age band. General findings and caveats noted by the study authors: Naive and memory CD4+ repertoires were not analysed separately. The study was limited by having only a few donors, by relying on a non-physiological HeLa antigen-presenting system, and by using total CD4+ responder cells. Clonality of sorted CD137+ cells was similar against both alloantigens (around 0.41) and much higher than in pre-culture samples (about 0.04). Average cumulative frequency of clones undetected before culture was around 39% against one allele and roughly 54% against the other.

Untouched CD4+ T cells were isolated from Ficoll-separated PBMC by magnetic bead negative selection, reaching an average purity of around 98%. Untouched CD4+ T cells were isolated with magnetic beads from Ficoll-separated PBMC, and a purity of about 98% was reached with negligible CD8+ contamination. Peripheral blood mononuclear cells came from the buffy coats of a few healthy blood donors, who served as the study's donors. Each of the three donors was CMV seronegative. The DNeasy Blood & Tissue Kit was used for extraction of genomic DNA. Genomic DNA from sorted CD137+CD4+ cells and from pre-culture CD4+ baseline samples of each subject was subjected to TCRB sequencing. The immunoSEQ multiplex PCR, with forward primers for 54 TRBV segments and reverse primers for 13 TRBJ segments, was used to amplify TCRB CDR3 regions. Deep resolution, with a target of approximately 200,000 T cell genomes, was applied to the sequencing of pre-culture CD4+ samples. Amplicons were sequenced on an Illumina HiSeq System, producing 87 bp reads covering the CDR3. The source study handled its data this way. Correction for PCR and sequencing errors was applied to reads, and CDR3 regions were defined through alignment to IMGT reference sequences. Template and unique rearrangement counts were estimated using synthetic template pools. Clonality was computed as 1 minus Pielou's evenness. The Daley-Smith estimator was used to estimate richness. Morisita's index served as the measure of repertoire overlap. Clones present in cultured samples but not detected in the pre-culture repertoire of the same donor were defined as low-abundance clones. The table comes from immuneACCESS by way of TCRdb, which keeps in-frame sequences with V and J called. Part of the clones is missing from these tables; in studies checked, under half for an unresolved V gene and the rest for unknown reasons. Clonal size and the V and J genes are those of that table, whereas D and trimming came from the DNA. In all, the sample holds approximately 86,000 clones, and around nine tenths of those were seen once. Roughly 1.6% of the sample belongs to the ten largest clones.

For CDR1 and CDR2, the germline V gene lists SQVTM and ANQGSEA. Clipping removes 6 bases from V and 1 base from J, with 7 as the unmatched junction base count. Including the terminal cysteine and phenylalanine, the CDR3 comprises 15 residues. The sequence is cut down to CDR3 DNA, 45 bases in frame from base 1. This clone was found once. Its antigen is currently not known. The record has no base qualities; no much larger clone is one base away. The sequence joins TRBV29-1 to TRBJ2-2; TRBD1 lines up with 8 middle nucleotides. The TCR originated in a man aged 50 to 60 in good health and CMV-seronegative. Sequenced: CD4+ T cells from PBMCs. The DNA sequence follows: TGCAGCGTCCCGCCGGGGACAGGGAACACCGGGGAGCTGTTTTTT. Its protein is CSVPPGTGNTGELFF.